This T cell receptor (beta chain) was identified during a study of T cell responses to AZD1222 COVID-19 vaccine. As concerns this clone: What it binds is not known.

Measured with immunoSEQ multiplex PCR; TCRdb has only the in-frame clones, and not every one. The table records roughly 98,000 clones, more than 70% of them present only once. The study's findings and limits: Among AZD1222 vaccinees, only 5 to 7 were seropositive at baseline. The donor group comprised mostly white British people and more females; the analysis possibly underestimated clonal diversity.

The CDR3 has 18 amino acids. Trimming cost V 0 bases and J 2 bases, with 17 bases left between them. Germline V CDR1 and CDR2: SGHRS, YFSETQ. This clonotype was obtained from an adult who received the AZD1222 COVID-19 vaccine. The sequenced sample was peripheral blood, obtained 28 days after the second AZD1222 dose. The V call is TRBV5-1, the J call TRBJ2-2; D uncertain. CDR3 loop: CASSLAPGTNINTGELFF. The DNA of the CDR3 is TGCGCCAGCAGCTTGGCCCCAGGAACCAATATCAACACCGGGGAGCTGTTTTTT.